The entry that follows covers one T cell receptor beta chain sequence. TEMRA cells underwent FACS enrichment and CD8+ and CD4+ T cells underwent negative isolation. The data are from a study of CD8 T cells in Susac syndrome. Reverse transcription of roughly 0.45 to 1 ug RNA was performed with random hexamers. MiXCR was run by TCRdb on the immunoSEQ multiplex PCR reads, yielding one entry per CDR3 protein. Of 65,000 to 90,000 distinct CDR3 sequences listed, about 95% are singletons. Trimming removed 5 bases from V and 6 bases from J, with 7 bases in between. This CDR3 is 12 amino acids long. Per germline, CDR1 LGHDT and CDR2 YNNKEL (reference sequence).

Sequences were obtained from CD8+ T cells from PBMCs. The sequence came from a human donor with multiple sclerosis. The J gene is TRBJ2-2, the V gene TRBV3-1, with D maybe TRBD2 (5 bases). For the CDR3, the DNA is TGTGCCAGCAGCAAGGAGGCCGGGGAGCTGTTTTTT. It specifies CASSKEAGELFF. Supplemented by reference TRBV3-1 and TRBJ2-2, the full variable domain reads DTAVSQTPKYLVTQMGNDKSIKCEQNLGHDTMYWYKQDSKKFLKIMFSYNNKELIINETVPNRFSPKSPDKAHLNLHINSLELGDSAVYFCASSKEAGELFFGEGSRLTVL.